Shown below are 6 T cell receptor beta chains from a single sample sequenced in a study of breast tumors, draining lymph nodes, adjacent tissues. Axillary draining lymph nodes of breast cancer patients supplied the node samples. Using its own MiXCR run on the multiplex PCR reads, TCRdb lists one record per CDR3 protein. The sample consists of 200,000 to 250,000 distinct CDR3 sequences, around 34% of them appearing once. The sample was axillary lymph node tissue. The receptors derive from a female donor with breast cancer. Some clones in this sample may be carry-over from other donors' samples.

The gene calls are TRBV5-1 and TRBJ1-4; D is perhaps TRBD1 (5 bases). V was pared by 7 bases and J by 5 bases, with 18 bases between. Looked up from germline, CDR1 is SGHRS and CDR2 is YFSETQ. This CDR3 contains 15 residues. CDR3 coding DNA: TGCGCCAGCGGACCTTCTAGCGGGGGGAATGAAAAACTGTTTTTT. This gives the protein CASGPSSGGNEKLFF.

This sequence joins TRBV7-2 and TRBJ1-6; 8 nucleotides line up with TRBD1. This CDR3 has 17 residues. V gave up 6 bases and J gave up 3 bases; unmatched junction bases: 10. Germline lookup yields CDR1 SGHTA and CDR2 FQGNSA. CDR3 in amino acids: CASSAYDRGIYNSPLHF. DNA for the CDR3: TGTGCCAGCAGTGCTTATGACAGGGGAATCTATAATTCACCCCTCCACTTT.

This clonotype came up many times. CDR3 sequence (DNA): TGCAGTGCTGTAGACAGGGCTGGGGCCAACGTCCTGACTTTC. It encodes CSAVDRAGANVLTF. The V and J genes are TRBV20-1 and TRBJ2-6; 7 bases are a match to TRBD1. The CDR3 spans 14 residues. Trimming took 5 bases from V and 2 from J; bases not matched to a gene: 3. Germline CDR1 is DFQATT and CDR2 is SNEGSKA (reference sequence).

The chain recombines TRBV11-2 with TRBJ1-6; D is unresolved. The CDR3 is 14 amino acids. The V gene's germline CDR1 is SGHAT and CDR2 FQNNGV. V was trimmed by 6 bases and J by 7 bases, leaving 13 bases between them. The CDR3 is CASSSLEGNSPLHF. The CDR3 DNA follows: TGTGCCAGCAGTTCCTTAGAAGGGAATTCACCCCTCCACTTT.

The CDR3 DNA is TGCAGTGCTGGTCGGGCGGGAGGGCCCGTCGAGCAGTACTTC. Protein: CSAGRAGGPVEQYF. The gene calls are TRBV20-1 and TRBJ2-7; 9 nucleotides match TRBD2. The germline gives CDR1 DFQATT, CDR2 SNEGSKA (reference sequence). After removal of 5 bases from V and 6 bases from J, the junction contained 11 bases not matched to a gene. This CDR3 has 14 amino acids.

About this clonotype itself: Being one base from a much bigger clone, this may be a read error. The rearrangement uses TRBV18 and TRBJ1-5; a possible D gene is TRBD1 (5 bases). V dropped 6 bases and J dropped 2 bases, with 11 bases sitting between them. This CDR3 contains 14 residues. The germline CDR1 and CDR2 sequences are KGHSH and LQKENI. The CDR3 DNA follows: TGTGCCAGCTCCCCGCAGGGAGGCAATCAGCCCCAGCATTTT. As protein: CASSPQGGNQPQHF.